This T cell receptor beta chain was sequenced for a study of cytomegalovirus exposure and HLA in healthy donors. Findings and limits, study-wide: With high specificity and sensitivity, the classifier reportedly diagnosed cytomegalovirus status. Whilst most TCR sequences proved rare, a subset of public TCRs occurred across many donors. Common viral pathogens seemed, in a later analysis, to connect with several of the most significant clusters. Earlier analysis looked at TCR beta V segments, and most were productive about 90% or about 30% of the time.

The PCR ran on 60 Vbeta and 13 Jbeta primers. Sequencing used immunoSEQ multiplex PCR; TCRdb keeps in-frame clones, though not all of them. The sample lists more than 100,000 clones, roughly 80% seen once, with over 2% in the top ten. V was trimmed by 3 bases and J by 1 base, leaving 10 bases between them. There are 14 residues in the CDR3. Germline values: CDR1 MGHDK, CDR2 SYGVNS. This clone was detected only a few times. The antigen remains unidentified. This receptor was identified in a man under 40 in good health and CMV-seronegative. The sample was PBMCs. This chain uses TRBV25-1 with TRBJ2-7, with D tentatively TRBD2 (6 bases). CDR3 in DNA: TGTGCCAGCAGTGAGACGGGACTGTCCTACGAGCAGTACTTC. Translation gives CASSETGLSYEQYF.